This TCR beta chain was captured in a study of T-cell reconstitution after alpha-beta-depleted transplantation in children. Findings of the study overall: Several hundred graft clones that had expanded were reportedly the source of alpha-beta T cells about two months after transplant. One year post-transplant, T-cell counts and diversity were largely derived from T cells produced anew. After transplant, high TCRbeta diversity at day 60 in some patients arose from surviving recipient T cells and thymic progenitors.

Unique molecular identifiers tagged the TCRbeta library. One entry per CDR3 protein results from TCRdb running MiXCR on the PCR reads. The table has 200,000 to 250,000 distinct CDR3 sequences, about a quarter seen once. Germline V gives CDR1 MDHEN, CDR2 SYDVKM. Trimming cost V 3 bases and J 8 bases, with 9 bases left between them. The CDR3 runs 12 residues. A remark on this clonotype: Its antigen is not identified.

This clonotype was sampled from a girl under 10 years old with Fanconi anemia, due to receive a stem cell transplant. The chain is built from TRBV28 and TRBJ2-3; D is undetermined. Sequencing was performed on PBMCs, taken before TCRalphabeta/CD19-depleted stem cell transplant. Here the CDR3 reads CASSFFVGTQYF. The CDR3 DNA follows: TGTGCCAGCAGTTTCTTCGTCGGTACGCAGTATTTT.